A selection of T cell receptor beta chains follows, all from one sample in a study of blood T cell repertoires in COVID-19. Only in-frame clones appear in the TCRdb table, and some are missing; sequencing was by immunoSEQ multiplex PCR. The sample consists of about 110,000 clones, more than 75% of them appearing once. Sequenced material: peripheral blood. The receptors come from a woman aged 50 to 60 with acute or convalescent COVID-19. Each CDR3 is given with its conserved first and last residue. Each record gives: CDR3 length, J gene, D gene, V gene, clone size, CDR3 DNA, CDR3 protein. The D gene is left open where the match is weak. A row's size may be missing; if present it is once, few, many or a size class.

length: 16; J: TRBJ2-3; D: TRBD1; V: TRBV7-2; size: .; DNA: TGTGCCAGCAGCTTTTCGGGACAGACAAGCACAGATACGCAGTATTTT; CDR3: CASSFSGQTSTDTQYF
length: 15; J: TRBJ1-2; D: .; V: TRBV5-1; size: few; DNA: TGCGCCAGCAGCTTGGCCATGGGGACTACGGGTGGCTACACCTTC; CDR3: CASSLAMGTTGGYTF
length: 14; J: TRBJ2-3; D: TRBD2; V: TRBV6-5; size: .; DNA: TGTGCCAGCAGAAGGACTAGCGGGTCAGATACGCAGTATTTT; CDR3: CASRRTSGSDTQYF
length: 14; J: TRBJ2-1; D: TRBD1; V: TRBV6-4; size: .; DNA: TGTGCCAGCAGTGTCGAACAGGGGGCCGGTGAGCAGTTCTTC; CDR3: CASSVEQGAGEQFF
length: 14; J: TRBJ2-7; D: TRBD2; V: TRBV24-1; size: once; DNA: TGTGCCACCAGTGGAAGCGGGAGCGTCTACGAGCAGTACTTC; CDR3: CATSGSGSVYEQYF
length: 15; J: TRBJ2-2; D: .; V: TRBV5-8; size: .; DNA: TGTGCCAGCAGCCGGACTTATTTATACACCGGGGAGCTGTTTTTT; CDR3: CASSRTYLYTGELFF
length: 14; J: TRBJ1-3; D: TRBD1; V: TRBV6-6; size: .; DNA: TGTGCCAGCAGTTCACGGACAGGGGGAAACACCATATATTTT; CDR3: CASSSRTGGNTIYF
length: 15; J: TRBJ1-4; D: .; V: TRBV7-9; size: .; DNA: TGTGCCAGCAGCTTAGCGAATACAGTCAATGAAAAACTGTTTTTT; CDR3: CASSLANTVNEKLFF
length: 15; J: TRBJ1-1; D: .; V: TRBV5-1; size: .; DNA: TGCGCCAGCAGCTCACCAGGAGGAGGGCGGACTGAAGCTTTCTTT; CDR3: CASSSPGGGRTEAFF
length: 15; J: TRBJ2-3; D: TRBD2; V: TRBV3-1/TRBV3-2; size: .; DNA: TGTGCCAGCAGCTTGCGTCCGACTAGCGGAGATACGCAGTATTTT; CDR3: CASSLRPTSGDTQYF
length: 16; J: TRBJ1-3; D: .; V: TRBV5-5; size: .; DNA: TGTGCCAGCAGCTTGGCACAGAGTCACTCTGGAAACACCATATATTTT; CDR3: CASSLAQSHSGNTIYF
length: 14; J: TRBJ2-7; D: .; V: TRBV18; size: .; DNA: TGTGCCAGCTCACCGGTGGGAGTGGGCTCCGAGCAGTACTTC; CDR3: CASSPVGVGSEQYF
length: 16; J: TRBJ1-1; D: TRBD1; V: TRBV6-6; size: few; DNA: TGTGCCAGCAGTGCCGGGACAGGGGAAGGGAACACTGAAGCTTTCTTT; CDR3: CASSAGTGEGNTEAFF
length: 17; J: TRBJ2-5; D: TRBD2; V: TRBV11-2; size: .; DNA: TGTGCCAGCAGCGAAGCCGCTAGCGGGACCGTACAAGAGACCCAGTACTTC; CDR3: CASSEAASGTVQETQYF
length: 15; J: TRBJ1-4; D: TRBD1; V: TRBV28; size: .; DNA: TGTGCCAGCAGTCAAAGACAGGGGGCATATGAAAAACTGTTTTTT; CDR3: CASSQRQGAYEKLFF
length: 14; J: TRBJ1-5; D: TRBD1; V: TRBV5-6; size: .; DNA: TGTGCCAGCAGCCTATTCCAGGGGGCGCAGCCCCAGCATTTT; CDR3: CASSLFQGAQPQHF
length: 14; J: TRBJ2-2; D: TRBD2; V: TRBV6-5; size: few; DNA: TGTGCCAGCAAACGGGAGGGGATCACCGGGGAGCTGTTTTTT; CDR3: CASKREGITGELFF
length: 17; J: TRBJ2-3; D: .; V: TRBV7-2; size: .; DNA: TGTGCCAGCAGCTTAAAGCCCGGAATAGCTATAACAGATACGCAGTATTTT; CDR3: CASSLKPGIAITDTQYF
length: 15; J: TRBJ2-7; D: TRBD1; V: TRBV6-5; size: .; DNA: TGTGCCAGCAGTCGGACAGGTCCACAACCCTACGAGCAGTACTTC; CDR3: CASSRTGPQPYEQYF
length: 15; J: TRBJ2-7; D: .; V: TRBV28; size: .; DNA: TGTGCCAGCAGTTTGGGAGGCCGACTGGGTTACGAGCAGTACTTC; CDR3: CASSLGGRLGYEQYF
length: 16; J: TRBJ1-3; D: .; V: TRBV7-6; size: once; DNA: TGTGCCAGCAGCTCCACCACAGGGAACGCTGGAGGCACCATATATTTT; CDR3: CASSSTTGNAGGTIYF
length: 12; J: TRBJ1-1; D: .; V: TRBV29-1; size: .; DNA: TGCAGCGTGCAGAGGGCGGACACTGAAGCTTTCTTT; CDR3: CSVQRADTEAFF
length: 15; J: TRBJ2-1; D: TRBD1; V: TRBV30; size: .; DNA: TGTGCCTGGAGTCAAGGGGACAGGGATAACAATGAGCAGTTCTTC; CDR3: CAWSQGDRDNNEQFF
length: 14; J: TRBJ1-4; D: .; V: TRBV5-1; size: .; DNA: TGCGCCAGCAGCTTGGGACAGCAGAATGAAAAACTGTTTTTT; CDR3: CASSLGQQNEKLFF
length: 15; J: TRBJ2-2; D: TRBD1; V: TRBV11-2; size: .; DNA: TGTGCCAGCAGCGGAGACAGGGGGCGAACCGGGGAGCTGTTTTTT; CDR3: CASSGDRGRTGELFF
length: 14; J: TRBJ1-5; D: .; V: TRBV27; size: .; DNA: TGTGCCAGCAGACCCCTGGAGGCCAATCAGCCCCAGCATTTT; CDR3: CASRPLEANQPQHF
length: 13; J: TRBJ2-7; D: .; V: TRBV28; size: .; DNA: TGTGCCAGCAGTTTACCCAGGGGTTACGAGCAGTACTTC; CDR3: CASSLPRGYEQYF
length: 17; J: TRBJ2-7; D: TRBD1; V: TRBV4-1; size: .; DNA: TGCGCCAGCAGCCAAGATCCCAGGGGGCGTCCTTCTTCCGAGCAGTACTTC; CDR3: CASSQDPRGRPSSEQYF
length: 13; J: TRBJ1-4; D: .; V: TRBV13; size: .; DNA: TGTGCCAGCAGCTTTATGGGGGAGGGAAAACTGTTTTTT; CDR3: CASSFMGEGKLFF
length: 17; J: TRBJ2-3; D: .; V: TRBV5-1; size: .; DNA: TGCGCCAGCCAGCTTGTCCCCAGGGAGGTCAACACAGATACGCAGTATTTT; CDR3: CASQLVPREVNTDTQYF
length: 15; J: TRBJ2-1; D: TRBD1; V: TRBV9; size: .; DNA: TGTGCCAGCAGCCAACTACCTACAGGGGACAATGAGCAGTTCTTC; CDR3: CASSQLPTGDNEQFF
length: 13; J: TRBJ1-3; D: .; V: TRBV7-6; size: .; DNA: TGTGCCAGCAGCTTAGCCCTTGGCAACACCATATATTTT; CDR3: CASSLALGNTIYF
length: 15; J: TRBJ2-3; D: TRBD2; V: TRBV29-1; size: .; DNA: TGCAGCGTTGAAGGGGCTAGCGGGGTCGCAGATACGCAGTATTTT; CDR3: CSVEGASGVADTQYF
length: 15; J: TRBJ2-3; D: .; V: TRBV11-2; size: .; DNA: TGTGCCAGCAGCTTAAGGAACAGGGACGCAGATACGCAGTATTTT; CDR3: CASSLRNRDADTQYF
length: 13; J: TRBJ2-2; D: TRBD1; V: TRBV2; size: once; DNA: TGTGCCAGTACAGGGGGTGCCACCGGGGAGCTGTTTTTT; CDR3: CASTGGATGELFF
length: 14; J: TRBJ2-1; D: .; V: TRBV19; size: .; DNA: TGTGCCAGTAGTGAACCCGGGAGAAACAATGAGCAGTTCTTC; CDR3: CASSEPGRNNEQFF
length: 17; J: TRBJ1-2; D: .; V: TRBV2; size: .; DNA: TGTGCCAGCAGTGATGGGGGGGCGGTGAAGCTGAACTATGGCTACACCTTC; CDR3: CASSDGGAVKLNYGYTF
length: 14; J: TRBJ1-1; D: .; V: TRBV5-1; size: .; DNA: TGCGCCAGCAGTTTAGTGACAGGGAACACTGAAGCTTTCTTT; CDR3: CASSLVTGNTEAFF
length: 15; J: TRBJ1-1; D: .; V: TRBV28; size: once; DNA: TGTGCCAGCAGCCCCATGGGGCAGGGGAACACTGAAGCTTTCTTT; CDR3: CASSPMGQGNTEAFF
length: 12; J: TRBJ2-7; D: .; V: TRBV28; size: .; DNA: TGTGCCAGCTACGACAGGTCCTACGAGCAGTACTTC; CDR3: CASYDRSYEQYF
length: 17; J: TRBJ1-4; D: .; V: TRBV19; size: .; DNA: TGTGCCAGTAGTTCTCCCACTGTTACGCAAGAAAATGAAAAACTGTTTTTT; CDR3: CASSSPTVTQENEKLFF
length: 16; J: TRBJ2-3; D: TRBD2; V: TRBV27; size: .; DNA: TGTGCCAGCAGTTTAGGCGCGGGAGAGGTGACAGATACGCAGTATTTT; CDR3: CASSLGAGEVTDTQYF
length: 20; J: TRBJ1-5; D: .; V: TRBV5-1; size: .; DNA: TGCGCCAGCAGCTTGGAATGGGTGGACAGACTCTACTTTAGCAATCAGCCCCAGCATTTT; CDR3: CASSLEWVDRLYFSNQPQHF
length: 14; J: TRBJ2-2; D: TRBD2; V: TRBV9; size: .; DNA: TGTGCCAGCAGGGGACTAGCCGCCACCGGGGAGCTGTTTTTT; CDR3: CASRGLAATGELFF
length: 13; J: TRBJ1-1; D: .; V: TRBV6-5; size: few; DNA: TGTGCCAGCAGCGTCTCCCAGGCCGACCCAACTTTCTTT; CDR3: CASSVSQADPTFF
length: 15; J: TRBJ1-3; D: .; V: TRBV5-6; size: few; DNA: TGTGCCAGCAGCTTGGCGGGGGTCTCTGGAAACACCATATATTTT; CDR3: CASSLAGVSGNTIYF
length: 13; J: TRBJ2-3; D: .; V: TRBV5-1; size: .; DNA: TGCGCCAGCAGCTCCGGGAGTTCAGATACGCAGTATTTT; CDR3: CASSSGSSDTQYF
length: 15; J: TRBJ2-1; D: TRBD1; V: TRBV12-5; size: .; DNA: TGTGCTAGTGGTTTCAGGGACAGGGAAAAGAGTGAGCAGTTCTTC; CDR3: CASGFRDREKSEQFF
length: 16; J: TRBJ1-6; D: .; V: TRBV18; size: .; DNA: TGTGCCAGCTCACCACGGATCAAGGGAGAGGGTTCACCCCTCCACTTT; CDR3: CASSPRIKGEGSPLHF
length: 16; J: TRBJ2-5; D: TRBD1; V: TRBV28; size: .; DNA: TGTGCCAGCAGTCCCCAACCGACAGGGGCAAGAAAGACCCAGTACTTC; CDR3: CASSPQPTGARKTQYF
length: 14; J: TRBJ1-1; D: .; V: TRBV5-1; size: .; DNA: TGCGCCAGCAGCTTGCAGGGAGGAAGCACTGAAGCTTTCTTT; CDR3: CASSLQGGSTEAFF